This T cell receptor (beta chain) was observed in a study of beta chain features in type 1 diabetes. Study-level background: When patients were set against healthy donors, age, gender and cell yields were similar.

Per the germline V gene, CDR1 is KGHSH and CDR2 is LQKENI. The CDR3 loop spans 18 amino acids. V lost 3 bases, J lost 4 bases, and 13 bases stayed unmatched. Findings and caveats of the study: The study found fewer insertions and more deletions at VDJ junctions in type 1 diabetes patients.

Of the isolated RNA, all was reverse transcribed, and so the sequenced material was expressed TCRB transcripts. There were several million reads on average in the naive, central memory and regulatory T cell samples. Profiling relied on immunoSEQ multiplex PCR, and the TCRdb table lists in-frame clones only, not all of them. Of nearly 350,000 clones listed, 7.5% to 9% are singletons. In regard to this clone: Its specificity is unknown.

In total, each donor contributed a single heparinised blood draw that averaged around 0.12 L. This receptor was identified in a woman aged 18-29 years in good health. The material sequenced was central memory CD4+ T cells from blood. V usage is TRBV18 and J usage is TRBJ2-1; TRBD2 aligns across 9 bases. CDR3 DNA sequence: TGTGCCAGCTCACCCCAGCAACTAGCGGGCTTTTCGTACAATGAGCAGTTCTTC. Amino acids: CASSPQQLAGFSYNEQFF.